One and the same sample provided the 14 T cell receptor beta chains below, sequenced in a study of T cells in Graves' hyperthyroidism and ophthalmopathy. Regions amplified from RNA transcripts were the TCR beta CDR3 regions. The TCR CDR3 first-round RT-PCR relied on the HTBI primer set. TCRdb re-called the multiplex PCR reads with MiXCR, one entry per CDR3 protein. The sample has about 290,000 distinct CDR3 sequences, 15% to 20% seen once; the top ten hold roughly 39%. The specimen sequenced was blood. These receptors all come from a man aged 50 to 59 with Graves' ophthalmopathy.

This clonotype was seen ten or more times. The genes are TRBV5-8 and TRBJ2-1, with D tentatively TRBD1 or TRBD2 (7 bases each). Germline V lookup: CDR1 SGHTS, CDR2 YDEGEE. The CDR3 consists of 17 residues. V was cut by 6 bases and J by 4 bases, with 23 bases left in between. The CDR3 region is CASTPEGGGARYNEQFF. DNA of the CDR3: TGTGCCAGCACTCCCGAGGGAGGGGGCGCGCGGTACAATGAGCAGTTCTTC. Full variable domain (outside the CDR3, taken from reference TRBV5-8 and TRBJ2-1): EAGVTQSPTHLIKTRGQQATLRCSPISGHTSVYWYQQALGLGLQFLLWYDEGEERNRGNFPPRFSGRQFPNYSSELNVNALELEDSALYLCASTPEGGGARYNEQFFGPGTRLTVL.

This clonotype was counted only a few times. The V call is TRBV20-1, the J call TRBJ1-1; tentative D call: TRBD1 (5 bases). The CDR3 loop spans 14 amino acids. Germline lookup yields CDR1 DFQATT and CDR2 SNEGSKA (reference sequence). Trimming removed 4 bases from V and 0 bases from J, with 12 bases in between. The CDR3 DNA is TGCAGTGCTAAATACAGGACTATGAACACTGAAGCTTTCTTT. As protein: CSAKYRTMNTEAFF.

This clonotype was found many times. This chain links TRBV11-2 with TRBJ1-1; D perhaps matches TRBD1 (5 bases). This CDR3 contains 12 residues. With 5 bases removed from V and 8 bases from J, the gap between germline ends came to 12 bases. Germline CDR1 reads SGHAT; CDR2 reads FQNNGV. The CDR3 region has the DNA TGTGCCAGCAGCCCGGGGCAGAGAGAAGCTTTCTTT. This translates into CASSPGQREAFF.

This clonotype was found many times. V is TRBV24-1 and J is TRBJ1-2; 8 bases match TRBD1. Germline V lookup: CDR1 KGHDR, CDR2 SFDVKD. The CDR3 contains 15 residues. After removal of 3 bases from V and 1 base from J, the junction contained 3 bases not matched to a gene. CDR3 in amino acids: CATSDEGQGNYGYTF. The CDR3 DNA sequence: TGTGCCACCAGTGATGAAGGACAGGGTAACTATGGCTACACCTTC.

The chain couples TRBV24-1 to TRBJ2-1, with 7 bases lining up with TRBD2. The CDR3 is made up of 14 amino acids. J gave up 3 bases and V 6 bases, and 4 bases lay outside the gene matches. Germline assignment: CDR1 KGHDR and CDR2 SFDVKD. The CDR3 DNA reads TGTGCCACCAGTTCGAGCGGGGTCTACAATGAGCAGTTCTTC. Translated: CATSSSGVYNEQFF.

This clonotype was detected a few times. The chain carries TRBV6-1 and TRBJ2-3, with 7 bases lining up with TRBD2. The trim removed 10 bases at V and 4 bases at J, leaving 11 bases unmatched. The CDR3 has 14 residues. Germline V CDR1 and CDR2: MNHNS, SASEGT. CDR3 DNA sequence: TGTGCCAATCAACTAGCGACCAGGGCAGATACGCAGTATTTT. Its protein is CANQLATRADTQYF.

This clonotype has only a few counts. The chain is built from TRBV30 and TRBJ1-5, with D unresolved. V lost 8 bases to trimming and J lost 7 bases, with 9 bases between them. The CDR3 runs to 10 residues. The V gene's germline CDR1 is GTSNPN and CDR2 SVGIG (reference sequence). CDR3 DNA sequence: TGTGCCGCAGGTTTGCAGCCCCAGCATTTT. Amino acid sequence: CAAGLQPQHF.

CDR3 sequence reads: CASSLIGDTEAFF. DNA for the CDR3: TGCGCCAGCAGCTTGATTGGGGACACTGAAGCTTTCTTT. The genes are TRBV5-1 and TRBJ1-1; no clear D gene. Germline CDR1 SGHRS, CDR2 YFSETQ. The V gene lost 1 base and the J gene lost 3 bases, with 7 bases spanning the gap. The CDR3 has 13 amino acids.

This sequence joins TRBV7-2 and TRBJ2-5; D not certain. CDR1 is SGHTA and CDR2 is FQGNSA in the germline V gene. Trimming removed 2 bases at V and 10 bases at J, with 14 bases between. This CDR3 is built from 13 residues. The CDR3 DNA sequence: TGTGCCAGCAGCTTACAGCCGTTGGACGACCAGTACTTC. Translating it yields CASSLQPLDDQYF.

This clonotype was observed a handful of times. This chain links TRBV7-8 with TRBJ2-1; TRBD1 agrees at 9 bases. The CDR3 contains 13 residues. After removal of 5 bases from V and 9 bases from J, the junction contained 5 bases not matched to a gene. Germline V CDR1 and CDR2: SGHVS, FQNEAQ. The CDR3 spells CASSQPTGGEQFF. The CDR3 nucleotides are TGTGCCAGCAGCCAACCGACAGGGGGTGAGCAGTTCTTC. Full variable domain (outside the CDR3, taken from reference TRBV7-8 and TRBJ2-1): GAGVSQSPRYKVAKRGQDVALRCDPISGHVSLFWYQQALGQGPEFLTYFQNEAQLDKSGLPSDRFFAERPEGSVSTLKIQRTQQEDSAVYLCASSQPTGGEQFFGPGTRLTVL.

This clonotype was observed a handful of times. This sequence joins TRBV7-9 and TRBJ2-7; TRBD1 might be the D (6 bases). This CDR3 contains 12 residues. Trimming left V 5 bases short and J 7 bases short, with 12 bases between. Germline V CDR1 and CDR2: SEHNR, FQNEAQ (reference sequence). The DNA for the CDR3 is TGTGCCAGCAGCCCGGGACACATAGAGCAGTACTTC. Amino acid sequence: CASSPGHIEQYF.

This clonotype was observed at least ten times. The chain's CDR3 is CASSESFDQPQHF. In nucleotides, the CDR3 is TGTGCCAGCAGTGAGTCCTTTGATCAGCCCCAGCATTTT. The chain links TRBV6-1 to TRBJ1-5; D gene ambiguous. Germline CDR1 is MNHNS and CDR2 is SASEGT. The CDR3 has 13 amino acids. V was pared by 3 bases and J by 5 bases, with 8 bases between.

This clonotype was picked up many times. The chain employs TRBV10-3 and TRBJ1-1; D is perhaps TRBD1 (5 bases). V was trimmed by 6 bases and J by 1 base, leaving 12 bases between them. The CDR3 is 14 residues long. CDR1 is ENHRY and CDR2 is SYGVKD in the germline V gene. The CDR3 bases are TGTGCCATCAGGCGAGTGGGGGGGAACACTGAAGCTTTCTTT. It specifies CAIRRVGGNTEAFF.

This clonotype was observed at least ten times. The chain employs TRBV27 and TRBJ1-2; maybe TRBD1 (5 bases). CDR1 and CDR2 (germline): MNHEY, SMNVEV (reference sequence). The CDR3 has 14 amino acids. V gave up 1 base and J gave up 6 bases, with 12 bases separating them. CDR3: CASSLWNTGDGYTF. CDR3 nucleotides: TGTGCCAGCAGTTTATGGAATACGGGGGATGGCTACACCTTC.